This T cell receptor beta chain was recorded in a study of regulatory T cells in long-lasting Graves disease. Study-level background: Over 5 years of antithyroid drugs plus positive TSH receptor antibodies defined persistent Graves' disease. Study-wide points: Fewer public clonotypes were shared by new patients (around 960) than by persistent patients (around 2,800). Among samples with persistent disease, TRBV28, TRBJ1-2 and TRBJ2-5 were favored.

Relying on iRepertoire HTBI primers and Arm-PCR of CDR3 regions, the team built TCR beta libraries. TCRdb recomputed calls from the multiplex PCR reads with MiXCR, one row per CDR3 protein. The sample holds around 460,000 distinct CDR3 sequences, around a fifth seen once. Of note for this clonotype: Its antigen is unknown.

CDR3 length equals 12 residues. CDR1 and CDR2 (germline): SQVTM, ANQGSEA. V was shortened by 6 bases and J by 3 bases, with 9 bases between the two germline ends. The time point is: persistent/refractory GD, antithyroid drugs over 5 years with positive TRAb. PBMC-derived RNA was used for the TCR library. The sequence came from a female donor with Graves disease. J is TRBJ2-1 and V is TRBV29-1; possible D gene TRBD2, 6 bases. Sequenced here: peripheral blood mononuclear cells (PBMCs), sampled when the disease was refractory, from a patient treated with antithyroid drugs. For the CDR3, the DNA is TGCAGCGTCGCGACTAGCTACAATGAGCAGTTCTTC. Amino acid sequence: CSVATSYNEQFF.